Shown below are 22 T cell receptor beta chains from a single sample sequenced in a study of spatial heterogeneity in lung cancer. TCRdb redid the calling of the 5' RACE reads with MiXCR, one entry per CDR3 protein. The sample holds 25,000 to 35,000 distinct CDR3 sequences; roughly 5.4% are singletons and the top ten take 24%. The sample's time point: blood at routine non-recurrence follow-up after resection. The sequencing here drew on PBMCs, taken at follow-up. The origin of the receptors is a female donor with early-stage non-small cell lung cancer.

This clonotype was found many times. This rearrangement joins TRBV20-1 to TRBJ2-1, with 14 bases lining up with TRBD2. Germline V gene lookup returns CDR1 DFQATT and CDR2 SNEGSKA (reference sequence). Trimming removed 5 bases from V and 7 bases from J; junction bases left unmatched: 7. This CDR3 has 15 residues. This CDR3 is CSAPEWTSGRNEQFF. The CDR3 coding sequence is TGCAGTGCTCCCGAGTGGACTAGCGGGAGGAATGAGCAGTTCTTC.

This clonotype was observed many times. The chain combines TRBV20-1 with TRBJ2-3; the match to TRBD2 covers 11 bases. The ends lost 4 bases at V and 1 base at J; junction bases unmatched: 25. The CDR3 consists of 22 residues. Germline values: CDR1 DFQATT, CDR2 SNEGSKA (reference sequence). CDR3: CSATFAGGEVAGGPGGTDTQYF. As DNA, the CDR3 is TGCAGTGCTACCTTCGCAGGGGGTGAGGTAGCGGGAGGGCCGGGAGGCACAGATACGCAGTATTTT.

This clonotype has at least ten counts. The chain is built from TRBV29-1 and TRBJ1-2; D perhaps matches TRBD1 (5 bases). CDR1 SQVTM and CDR2 ANQGSEA come from the germline V gene. This CDR3 comprises 12 residues. V dropped 4 bases and J dropped 8 bases, with 14 bases sitting between them. CDR3 sequence (DNA): TGCAGCGTTGGAGGGGCGCTGGGAGGCTACACCTTC. Encoded protein: CSVGGALGGYTF. Full variable domain (outside the CDR3, taken from reference TRBV29-1 and TRBJ1-2): SAVISQKPSRDICQRGTSLTIQCQVDSQVTMMFWYRQQPGQSLTLIATANQGSEATYESGFVIDKFPISRPNLTFSTLTVSNMSPEDSSIYLCSVGGALGGYTFGSGTRLTVV.

Many counts were recorded for this clonotype. The chain is built from TRBV29-1 and TRBJ1-1; the match to TRBD1 covers 8 bases. V dropped 7 bases and J dropped 0; count of bases not matched to a gene: 7. There are 14 residues in the CDR3. CDR1 is SQVTM and CDR2 is ANQGSEA in the germline V gene. The CDR3 DNA is TGCAGCGCTACAGGGGGGCGGGTGAACACTGAAGCTTTCTTT. Residues: CSATGGRVNTEAFF.

V and J are TRBV5-6 and TRBJ2-2; TRBD2 aligns across 9 bases. CDR3 length equals 14 residues. The V segment lost 6 bases and the J segment 2 bases; nucleotides outside the gene matches: 2. The germline V gene encodes CDR1 SGHDT and CDR2 YYEEEE. The CDR3 sequence: CASMGLANTGELFF. The CDR3 DNA follows: TGTGCCAGCATGGGACTAGCAAACACCGGGGAGCTGTTTTTT.

This clonotype was counted many times. This chain joins TRBV7-2 and TRBJ2-3; 8 positions agree with TRBD2. J was trimmed by 1 base and V by 3 bases; bases with no gene match: 9. Germline values: CDR1 SGHTA, CDR2 FQGNSA. This CDR3 is built from 17 residues. The CDR3 coding sequence is TGTGCCAGCAGCTTCCCCGCGGGTAGCGGGGGCACAGATACGCAGTATTTT. As protein: CASSFPAGSGGTDTQYF.

Many counts were recorded for this clonotype. The gene calls are TRBV20-1 and TRBJ1-6; weak D call: TRBD1 (5 bases). There are 13 residues in the CDR3. Germline V CDR1 and CDR2: DFQATT, SNEGSKA (reference sequence). V lost 3 bases and J 9 bases, leaving 12 bases between the germline ends. The CDR3 loop is CSASYGRGSPLHF. CDR3 nucleotides: TGCAGTGCTAGCTATGGAAGGGGTTCACCCCTCCACTTT.

This clonotype has at least ten counts. The gene calls are TRBV6-1 and TRBJ2-5; D gene uncertain. The CDR3 loop spans 12 amino acids. Trimming stripped 6 bases from V and 3 bases from J, with 8 bases between. Germline V CDR1 and CDR2: MNHNS, SASEGT. This chain's CDR3 is CASSGRKETQYF. The CDR3 DNA sequence: TGTGCCAGCAGCGGAAGAAAAGAGACCCAGTACTTC.

This clonotype is medium-sized (0.01 to 0.1%) in the sample. The junction differs from germline at one of its ends, possibly a read error. V and J are TRBV7-7 and TRBJ2-5, with 9 positions matching TRBD1. Germline-derived CDR1 and CDR2 are SSHAT and FNYEAQ (reference sequence). This CDR3 has 14 residues. CDR3 amino acids: CASSPGQGLETQYF. The CDR3 nucleotides are TGTGCTAGCAGCCCGGGACAGGGTCTCGAGACCCAGTACTTC.

In its sample, this clonotype was seen many times. The chain combines TRBV3-1 with TRBJ2-7; TRBD2 aligns across 12 bases. Germline CDR1 is LGHDT and CDR2 is YNNKEL (reference sequence). V was clipped by 2 bases and J by 5 bases; unmatched bases: 4. The CDR3 spans 15 residues. This chain's CDR3 is CASSQQLAGGHEQYF. DNA of the CDR3: TGTGCCAGCAGCCAACAACTAGCGGGAGGCCACGAGCAGTACTTC.

This clonotype has ten or more counts. The chain recombines TRBV11-2 with TRBJ2-3; TRBD2 aligns across 13 bases. The CDR3 extends over 15 amino acids. Germline loops: CDR1 SGHAT, CDR2 FQNNGV. The junction had 4 bases not matched to a gene; V was cut back by 5 bases and J by 5 bases. The DNA of the CDR3 is TGTGCCAGCAGCGGGACTAGCGGGGTTGGAGATACGCAGTATTTT. This gives the protein CASSGTSGVGDTQYF.

This clonotype was observed a few times. The rearrangement joins TRBV24-1 to TRBJ2-5, with unresolved D. V shed 4 bases and J shed 5 bases, with 13 bases lying between them. CDR1 and CDR2 from the germline V gene are KGHDR and SFDVKD. The CDR3 sequence is 14 residues long. CDR3 coding DNA: TGTGCCACCAGTGACTCCGGGCCTCAGGAGACCCAGTACTTC. Residues: CATSDSGPQETQYF.

The sample holds many counts of this clonotype. The rearrangement uses TRBV5-1 and TRBJ1-6; 12 bases are a match to TRBD1. Germline V gene lookup returns CDR1 SGHRS and CDR2 YFSETQ. This CDR3 spans 15 amino acids. The trim removed 4 bases at V and 9 bases at J, leaving 5 bases unmatched. This CDR3 is CASSLGQGAGSPLHF. CDR3 DNA sequence: TGCGCCAGCAGCCTGGGACAGGGGGCCGGTTCACCCCTCCACTTT.

This sequence joins TRBV20-1 and TRBJ2-7, with a tentative D call TRBD2 (6 bases). Trimming cost V 3 bases and J 4 bases, with 7 bases left between them. CDR1 is DFQATT, CDR2 SNEGSKA, per germline (reference sequence). This CDR3 region has 11 residues. The CDR3 DNA follows: TGCAGTGCTAGCGGGAGTTACGAGCAGTACTTC. It encodes CSASGSYEQYF.

This clonotype was seen ten or more times. This chain links TRBV9 with TRBJ1-1, with D hard to call. Trimming pared 0 bases from V and 4 bases from J, leaving 10 bases between. The CDR3 covers 14 residues. Germline V gene data show CDR1 as SGDLS and CDR2 as YYNGEE. CDR3 protein: CASSVDPTGTEAFF. The CDR3 DNA is TGTGCCAGCAGCGTAGATCCGACGGGCACTGAAGCTTTCTTT.

Ten or more counts support this clonotype. The rearrangement uses TRBV2 and TRBJ2-2, with D perhaps being TRBD1 or TRBD2 (5 bases each). Trimming pared 5 bases from V and 2 bases from J, leaving 9 bases between. CDR1 SNHLY and CDR2 FYNNEI come from the germline V gene. The CDR3 extends over 14 amino acids. CDR3 DNA: TGTGCCAGCAGTTGGGACGGTAACACCGGGGAGCTGTTTTTT. This translates into CASSWDGNTGELFF.

This clonotype has ten or more counts. V is TRBV6-1 and J is TRBJ2-7; a possible D gene is TRBD1 (6 bases). This CDR3 is 14 amino acids long. Germline assignment: CDR1 MNHNS and CDR2 SASEGT. Deletions cut 4 bases from V and 4 bases from J, with 14 bases between. This CDR3 reads CASSGSGEKYEQYF. CDR3 coding DNA: TGTGCCAGCAGTGGTTCAGGGGAGAAATACGAGCAGTACTTC.

This clonotype was seen many times. The chain recombines TRBV7-2 with TRBJ1-1; no reliable D call. The germline V and J ends were trimmed by 2 bases and 1 base, with 8 bases remaining between them. There are 14 residues in the CDR3. Per germline, CDR1 SGHTA and CDR2 FQGNSA. CDR3 nucleotide sequence: TGTGCCAGCAGCTTACTTTCGGGGAACACTGAAGCTTTCTTT. It specifies CASSLLSGNTEAFF.

This clonotype was seen repeatedly, ten times or more. CDR3 amino acids: CASSQTVHTQYF. In nucleotides, the CDR3 is TGTGCCAGCAGCCAAACTGTGCATACGCAGTATTTT. The chain combines TRBV12-3 or TRBV12-4 with TRBJ2-3, with D unresolved. The CDR3 runs to 12 residues. Trimming removed 6 bases at V and 7 bases at J, with 11 bases between.

This clonotype was seen repeatedly, ten times or more. The chain carries TRBV7-3 and TRBJ2-2; D unresolved. The length of the CDR3 is 16 residues. Trimming cost V 5 bases and J 5 bases, with 18 bases left between them. The germline gives CDR1 SGHTA, CDR2 FQGTGA. The CDR3 bases are TGTGCCAGCAGCCCAACCGGGCCCAGAGGAACCGGGGAGCTGTTTTTT. Amino acids: CASSPTGPRGTGELFF.

This clonotype appeared a few times. The chain links TRBV20-1 to TRBJ2-4; D unresolved. Trimming took 0 bases from V and 6 from J, leaving 6 bases between them. The CDR3 spans 12 residues. Germline V gives CDR1 DFQATT, CDR2 SNEGSKA (reference sequence). The CDR3 here is CSARDLGNIQYF. The CDR3 DNA follows: TGCAGTGCTAGAGATCTGGGAAACATTCAGTACTTC.

This clonotype appeared many times. The genes are TRBV6-2 or TRBV6-3 and TRBJ1-5; D remains unclear. This CDR3 comprises 14 residues. V lost 0 bases to trimming and J lost 6 bases, with 9 bases between them. Looked up from germline, CDR1 is MNHEY and CDR2 is SVGEGT. The CDR3 is CASSYSSEGQPQHF. The CDR3 DNA sequence: TGTGCCAGCAGTTACTCGAGTGAGGGTCAGCCCCAGCATTTT.